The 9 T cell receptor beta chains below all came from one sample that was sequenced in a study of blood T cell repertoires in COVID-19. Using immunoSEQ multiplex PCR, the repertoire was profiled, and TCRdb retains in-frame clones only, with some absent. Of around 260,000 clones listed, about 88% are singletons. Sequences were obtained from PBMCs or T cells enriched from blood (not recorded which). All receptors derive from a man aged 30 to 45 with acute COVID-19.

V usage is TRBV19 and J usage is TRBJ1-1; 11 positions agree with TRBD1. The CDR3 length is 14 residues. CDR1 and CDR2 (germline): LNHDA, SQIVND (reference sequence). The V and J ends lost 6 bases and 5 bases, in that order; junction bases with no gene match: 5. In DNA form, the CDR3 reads TGTGCCAGTAGCATCCGGGACAGGGGGACTGAAGCTTTCTTT. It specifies CASSIRDRGTEAFF.

The CDR3 coding sequence is TGTGCCAGCAGTCCCCAGGGGGCGCAAGGCTATGGCTACACCTTC. Its protein product is CASSPQGAQGYGYTF. The chain joins TRBV6-5 to TRBJ1-2; 8 nucleotides line up with TRBD1. Unmatched junction bases numbered 9, after V lost 5 bases and J lost 4 bases. Germline CDR1 is MNHEY and CDR2 is SVGAGI. The CDR3 runs to 15 residues.

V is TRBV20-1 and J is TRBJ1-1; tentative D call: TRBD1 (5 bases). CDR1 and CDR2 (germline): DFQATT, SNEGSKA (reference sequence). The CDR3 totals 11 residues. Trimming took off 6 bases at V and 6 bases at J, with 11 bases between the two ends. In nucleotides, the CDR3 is TGCAGTGCAACGCGGGGGGCTGAAGCTTTCTTT. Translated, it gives CSATRGAEAFF.

The DNA for the CDR3 is TGTGCCAGCAGCCCGGCGGACAGCTTCTATGGCTACACCTTC. Translation: CASSPADSFYGYTF. The chain recombines TRBV28 with TRBJ1-2; tentative D call: TRBD1 (6 bases). V was clipped by 6 bases and J by 4 bases, with 15 bases between them. CDR3 length equals 14 residues. Germline loops: CDR1 MDHEN, CDR2 SYDVKM.

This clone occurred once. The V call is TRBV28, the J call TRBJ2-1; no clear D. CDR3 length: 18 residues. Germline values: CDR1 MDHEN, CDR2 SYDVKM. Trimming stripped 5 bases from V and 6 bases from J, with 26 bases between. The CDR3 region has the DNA TGTGCCAGCAGTGCCACCACGCCGAGGATTCGATTCAGCAATGAGCAGTTCTTC. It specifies CASSATTPRIRFSNEQFF.

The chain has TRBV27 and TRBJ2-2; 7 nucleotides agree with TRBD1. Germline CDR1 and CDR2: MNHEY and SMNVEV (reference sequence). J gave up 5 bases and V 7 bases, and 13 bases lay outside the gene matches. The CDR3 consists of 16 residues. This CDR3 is CASTLRGQALTGELFF. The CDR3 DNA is TGTGCCAGCACCTTAAGGGGGCAGGCGCTAACCGGGGAGCTGTTTTTT.

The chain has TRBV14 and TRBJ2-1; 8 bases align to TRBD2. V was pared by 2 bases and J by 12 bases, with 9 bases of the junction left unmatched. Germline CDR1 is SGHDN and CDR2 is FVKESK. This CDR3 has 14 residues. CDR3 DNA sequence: TGTGCCAGCAGCCAAAGGAGCGGGAGTTGGGCGCAGTTCTTC. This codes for CASSQRSGSWAQFF. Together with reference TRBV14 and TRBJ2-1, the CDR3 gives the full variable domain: EAGVTQFPSHSVIEKGQTVTLRCDPISGHDNLYWYRRVMGKEIKFLLHFVKESKQDESGMPNNRFLAERTGGTYSTLKVQPAELEDSGVYFCASSQRSGSWAQFFGPGTRLTVL.

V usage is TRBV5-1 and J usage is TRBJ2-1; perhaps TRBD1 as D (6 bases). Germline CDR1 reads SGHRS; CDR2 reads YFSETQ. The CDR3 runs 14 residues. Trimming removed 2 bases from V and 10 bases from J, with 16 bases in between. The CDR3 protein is CASSLIQGPREQFF. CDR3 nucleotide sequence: TGCGCCAGCAGCTTAATACAGGGTCCCAGGGAGCAGTTCTTC.

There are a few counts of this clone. The CDR3 region has the DNA TGTGCCACCAGGGGGATGGAGGGCGAAACCGGGGAGCTGTTTTTT. The encoded protein is CATRGMEGETGELFF. The chain employs TRBV24-1 and TRBJ2-2, with D perhaps TRBD2 (6 bases). The length of the CDR3 is 15 residues. The germline V gene encodes CDR1 KGHDR and CDR2 SFDVKD. Between the trimmed V and J ends, which lost 7 bases and 5 bases, there was a span of 16 bases.